A selection of T cell receptor beta chains follows, all from one sample in a study of tumor-infiltrating lymphocytes in primary liver carcinoma. TCRdb fed the multiplex PCR reads into MiXCR, producing one record per CDR3 protein. The repertoire has around 56,000 distinct CDR3 sequences, less than 75% of them found once; the top ten carry approximately 54%. Sequences were obtained from liver tumor tissue from sampling region 2. The receptors come from a middle-aged man with primary liver carcinoma and hepatitis B virus infection. The CDR3 runs from the conserved cysteine through the conserved F or W. A D gene is named only where the DNA matches it firmly. For some rows the clone size is stated as once, few or many, or as a class when expanded; others skip it.

v_gene	d_gene	j_gene	abundance	CDR3aa	CDR3nt
TRBV6-1	.	TRBJ1-4	.	CASSVQVVTNEKLFF	TGTGCCAGCAGTGTCCAGGTGGTGACTAATGAAAAACTGTTCTTT
TRBV21-1	.	TRBJ2-1	.	CASSSVTRVDKPSYNEQFF	TGTGCCAGCAGCAGTGTGACGCGGGTGGATAAACCGTCCTACAATGAGCAGTTCTTC
TRBV30	TRBD1	TRBJ1-1	few	CALIPGQLKLRARGTGAFF	TGTGCCTTGATTCCGGGACAGTTGAAACTGAGGGCTCGAGGCACTGGAGCTTTCTTT
TRBV5-4	.	TRBJ2-5	.	CASSFCNGETQYF	TGTGCCAGCAGCTTCTGCAACGGAGAGACCCAGTACTTC
TRBV29-1	.	TRBJ1-1	.	CSALPDLNIEAFF	TGCAGCGCCCTACCAGACCTGAACATTGAAGCTTTCTTT
TRBV12-3/TRBV12-4	.	TRBJ2-2	.	CARVQLVARELFF	TGTGCCAGAGTCCAACTAGTGGCCAGGGAGCTGTTTTTT
TRBV6-2/TRBV6-3	.	TRBJ1-2	.	CASNASTGLGDYTF	TGTGCCAGCAATGCCTCGACAGGCCTGGGGGACTACACCTTC
TRBV6-1	.	TRBJ2-2	many	CASSETPGMNTGELFF	TGTGCCAGCAGCGAAACACCGGGGATGAACACCGGGGAGCTGTTTTTT
TRBV4-1	TRBD1	TRBJ1-6	.	CTRSHRLQGVDSPLHF	TGCACCAGAAGTCACCGCCTACAGGGGGTGGATTCACCCCTCCACTTT
TRBV29-1	TRBD1	TRBJ2-3	few	CSVWARGLSTDTQYF	TGCAGCGTGTGGGCCAGGGGGCTCAGCACAGATACGCAGTATTTT
TRBV11-2	.	TRBJ2-2	.	CASSPDYLAGELYF	TGTGCCAGCAGCCCGGACTACTTGGCCGGGGAGCTGTATTTT
TRBV29-1	.	TRBJ2-3	.	CSAEGSWNADTQYF	TGCAGCGCTGAGGGTAGCTGGAATGCAGATACGCAGTATTTT
TRBV4-1	.	TRBJ2-1	.	CASNQVEGWNEQFF	TGCGCCAGCAACCAAGTTGAGGGGTGGAATGAGCAGTTCTTC
TRBV11-2	TRBD2	TRBJ2-7	.	CTSSHGTSGAGEQYF	TGTACCAGCAGCCATGGGACTAGCGGAGCCGGCGAACAGTACTTC
TRBV6-6	.	TRBJ2-3	many	CASSTWRTSTDTQYF	TGTGCCAGCAGTACGTGGAGAACTAGCACAGATACGCAGTATTTT
TRBV6-6	TRBD2	TRBJ2-7	.	CANSNRAGESYEQYF	TGTGCCAATTCCAACCGGGCGGGAGAGAGTTACGAGCAGTACTTC
TRBV6-2/TRBV6-3	.	TRBJ2-7	.	CASSYGSPPYEQYF	TGTGCCAGCAGTTACGGGTCTCCCCCGTACGAGCAATACTTC
TRBV12-3/TRBV12-4	.	TRBJ1-5	.	CASSPGGGYSNQPQHF	TGTGCCAGCAGTCCTGGAGGGGGTTATAGCAATCAGCCCCAGCATTTT
TRBV6-1	.	TRBJ2-1	.	CVSIPSYNGQFF	TGTGTCAGCATTCCGTCCTACAATGGGCAGTTCTTC
TRBV6-5	.	TRBJ2-6	.	CVSSSVAGANVLTF	TGTGTCAGCAGTTCCGTCGCTGGGGCCAACGTCCTGACTTTC
TRBV5-6	.	TRBJ2-7	.	CASSPLVLSYEQYF	TGTGCCAGCAGCCCACTAGTTCTTTCCTACGAACAGTACTTC
TRBV5-6	.	TRBJ2-3	.	CANSFGSTDTQYF	TGTGCGAACAGCTTCGGGAGCACAGATACGCAGTATTTT
TRBV5-1	.	TRBJ1-4	.	CASSRRGASTNEKLFF	TGCGCCAGCAGCCGTCGAGGGGCATCAACTAATGAAAAACTGTTTTTT
TRBV5-4	.	TRBJ2-1	.	CASCFKGGSNEQLF	TGTGCCAGCTGCTTCAAGGGGGGTAGCAATGAGCAGTTATTC
TRBV5-1	.	TRBJ1-2	many	CASSDDAGGYTF	TGCGCCAGCAGCGACGACGCGGGGGGCTACACCTTC
TRBV11-2	.	TRBJ2-7	.	CASRLTEGAYEQYF	TGTGCCAGCAGATTAACCGAGGGAGCCTACGAGCAGTACTTC
TRBV28	.	TRBJ2-7	few	CANIWRGYGQYF	TGTGCCAATATATGGCGGGGCTACGGGCAGTACTTC
TRBV7-9	TRBD1	TRBJ1-4	.	CVSSGGGKGWEKLFF	TGTGTCAGCAGCGGAGGGGGCAAAGGTTGGGAAAAACTGTTTTTT
TRBV7-8	.	TRBJ1-3	.	CASGSDTYSGNAIYF	TGTGCCAGCGGAAGCGACACGTACTCTGGAAACGCCATATATTTT
TRBV6-1	TRBD2	TRBJ2-1	few	CASNVGLAEFNERFF	TGTGCCAGCAACGTGGGACTAGCGGAATTCAATGAGCGGTTCTTC
TRBV6-6	.	TRBJ1-4	.	CVSSYSRGSNEKLFF	TGTGTCAGCAGTTACTCCAGGGGTTCTAATGAAAAACTGTTTTTT
TRBV11-1	.	TRBJ2-7	.	CANSLGPAGQSSYKQYF	TGTGCCAACAGCTTAGGGCCTGCGGGTCAAAGCTCCTACAAGCAGTACTTC
TRBV5-5	.	TRBJ2-2	.	CASSLGWTNTGERFF	TGTGCCAGCAGCTTGGGTTGGACGAACACCGGGGAGCGTTTTTTT
TRBV28	TRBD1	TRBJ1-5	once	CASIINRDRGGQSQHF	TGTGCCAGCATCATTAATCGGGACAGAGGTGGCCAGTCCCAGCATTTT
TRBV6-1	.	TRBJ2-1	.	CASSEVADEQFF	TGTGCCAGCAGTGAAGTGGCCGATGAGCAGTTCTTC
TRBV6-6	.	TRBJ2-1	few	CASSSGGSNERFF	TGTGCCAGCAGTAGCGGAGGTTCCAATGAGCGGTTCTTC
TRBV11-2	TRBD1	TRBJ1-2	.	CASSSGGNYEYTF	TGTGCCAGCAGCTCAGGGGGCAACTATGAGTACACCTTC
TRBV11-1	.	TRBJ2-1	.	CASSLAKGHHEQFF	TGTGCCAGCAGCTTAGCTAAGGGGCACCATGAGCAGTTCTTC
TRBV6-1	TRBD2	TRBJ2-7	many	CASKGSGLYEQYF	TGTGCCAGCAAGGGTAGCGGGCTATACGAGCAGTACTTC
TRBV5-1	.	TRBJ2-3	.	CTSSFNDSPDTQYF	TGCACCAGCAGCTTTAATGACAGTCCGGATACGCAGTATTTT
TRBV11-3	.	TRBJ1-5	.	CASSQRTRQENSNQPQLF	TGTGCCAGCAGCCAAAGAACGCGACAGGAGAATAGCAATCAGCCCCAGCTCTTT
TRBV4-2	TRBD2	TRBJ2-7	.	CVSSGRPGLAGGPHERYF	TGTGTCAGCAGTGGAAGACCGGGACTAGCGGGAGGGCCACACGAGCGGTACTTC
TRBV29-1	TRBD2	TRBJ2-1	.	CSVNTSGSSYNEQFF	TGCAGCGTTAACACTAGCGGGAGCTCATACAATGAGCAGTTCTTC
TRBV28	.	TRBJ1-6	.	CASSLRGINSPLHF	TGTGCCAGCAGTTTAAGGGGCATTAATTCACCCCTCCACTTT
TRBV4-3	TRBD1	TRBJ2-7	few	CASSQSGTGESYEQYF	TGCGCCAGCAGCCAATCCGGGACAGGGGAATCCTACGAACAGTACTTC
TRBV15	.	TRBJ2-7	.	CATSGRIGVAAYEQYF	TGTGCCACCAGCGGACGGATCGGAGTAGCGGCCTACGAGCAGTACTTC
TRBV11-2	.	TRBJ2-5	.	CASSLTAWGSGESQYF	TGTGCTAGCAGCTTAACAGCATGGGGCTCGGGGGAGAGCCAGTACTTC
TRBV7-9	TRBD2	TRBJ2-2	.	CASSQRVGTSPGELFF	TGTGCCAGCAGCCAACGTGTCGGGACTAGCCCCGGGGAGCTGTTTTTT
TRBV12-3/TRBV12-4	TRBD2	TRBJ2-3	.	CVSSLQGTSGSVGQYF	TGTGTCAGCAGTCTACAAGGGACTAGCGGGAGTGTCGGGCAGTATTTT
TRBV6-2/TRBV6-3	.	TRBJ1-5	.	CASCYFHSNQPQHF	TGTGCCAGTTGTTACTTTCATAGCAATCAGCCCCAGCATTTT
TRBV11-2	.	TRBJ2-5	few	CASSLTAEGSGETQYF	TGTGCTAGCAGCTTAACAGCTGAGGGCTCAGGGGAGACCCAGTACTTC
TRBV7-9	.	TRBJ1-1	.	CANAVWGDPNTEAFF	TGTGCCAACGCAGTGTGGGGGGACCCCAACACTGAAGCTTTCTTT
TRBV11-2	TRBD1	TRBJ2-3	.	CASSLGGAGTGVLDTQYF	TGTGCCAGCAGCTTAGGGGGTGCGGGGACAGGAGTCTTAGATACGCAGTATTTT
TRBV12-3/TRBV12-4	TRBD1	TRBJ2-5	.	CASSMRTGGSYEKYF	TGTGCCAGCAGTATGAGGACAGGGGGGTCCTACGAGAAATACTTC
TRBV4-2	.	TRBJ2-2	.	CASNQALTAGELFF	TGTGCCAGCAACCAAGCTCTGACCGCCGGGGAGTTGTTTTTT
TRBV6-1	.	TRBJ1-2	.	CASTITAGDYGYTF	TGTGCCAGCACCATAACGGCAGGGGACTATGGCTACACCTTC
TRBV11-2	TRBD1	TRBJ2-1	medium-sized	CASSSGTGAKDEQFF	TGTGCCAGCAGCTCCGGGACAGGGGCTAAAGATGAGCAGTTCTTC
TRBV11-2	.	TRBJ2-2	.	CVSSSALGGANIGEPFF	TGTGTCAGCAGCTCAGCATTAGGAGGGGCGAACATCGGGGAGCCGTTTTTT
TRBV11-3	.	TRBJ1-2	many	CASSLGTFGYTF	TGTGCCAGCAGCTTAGGGACCTTTGGCTACACCTTC